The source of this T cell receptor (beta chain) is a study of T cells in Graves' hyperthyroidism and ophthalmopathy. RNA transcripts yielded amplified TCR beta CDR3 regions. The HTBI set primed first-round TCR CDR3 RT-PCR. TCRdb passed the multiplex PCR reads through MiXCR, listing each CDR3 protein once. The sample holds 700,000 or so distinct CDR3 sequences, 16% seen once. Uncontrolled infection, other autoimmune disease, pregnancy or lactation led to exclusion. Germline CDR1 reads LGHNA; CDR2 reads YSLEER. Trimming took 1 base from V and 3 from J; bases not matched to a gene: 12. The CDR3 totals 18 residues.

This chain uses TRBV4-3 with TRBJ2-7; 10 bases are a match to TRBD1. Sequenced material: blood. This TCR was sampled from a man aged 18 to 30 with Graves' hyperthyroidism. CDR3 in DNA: TGCGCCAGCAGCCAAGGGGCGAGGGTCAGGGACAGGGGCTACGAGCAGTACTTC. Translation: CASSQGARVRDRGYEQYF.